This T cell receptor beta chain was identified in a study of identical twins. Whole-study results and caveats: A cross-sectional statistical analysis, not follow-up of the same donors, supported the conclusions. Invariant cells of the MAIT and iNKT types might have partly distorted the zero-insertion analyses.

Between the trimmed V and J ends, which lost 8 bases and 1 base, there was a span of 14 bases. The CDR3 runs 14 residues. Germline V gene sequence: CDR1 SGHAT, CDR2 FQNNGV. In TCRdb, the 5' RACE reads were re-called with MiXCR into one record per CDR3 protein. The table shows around 1.7 million distinct CDR3 sequences, with around a third occurring only once. In regard to this clonotype: Its specificity is not known.

The TCR was taken from a newborn girl in good health. The specimen sequenced was cord blood. The rearrangement uses TRBV11-2 and TRBJ1-1; D possibly corresponds to TRBD1 (6 bases). CDR3 bases: TGTGCCAGCTCCTACCGGGACAAGAACACTGAAGCTTTCTTT. Amino acids: CASSYRDKNTEAFF.